This TCR beta chain was found in a study of blood T cell repertoires in COVID-19 (dated by TCRdb to the early 2020s). At the level of the whole study: Samples from collaborators originated in the United States, Italy and Spain and spanned both the acute and convalescent phases of COVID-19. Samples came from the ongoing ImmuneRACE study (first 160 participants) plus 1,254 subjects from 6 global collaborators. Nearly every sample came with metadata listing a de-identified subject ID, COVID-19 status, age in years and sex. A freely available public database, intended as a resource for researchers studying the immune response to SARS-CoV-2, is where the repertoires were released. The material from the prospective study consisted of cDNA or gDNA derived from T cells, B-cell-depleted T cells, or PBMCs. Where available, HLA class I and class II types were obtained from metadata supplied by the sample provider rather than from assay-based typing. Deeply sampled blood TCRbeta repertoires from subjects exposed to, actively infected with, or recovered from COVID-19 were included in the dataset. The investigation overall reported the following: The amount of clinical and demographic metadata varied by source and participant and was provided uncurated.

Comments on this clone: It lacks a known antigen. No much larger clone exists at a distance of one base, and base qualities are not known.

TCRbeta CDR3 regions were amplified from genomic DNA using the immunoSEQ Assay, a bias-controlled multiplex PCR. The original methods were these. The number of nucleated cells in each sample was estimated by amplification of reference gene primers within the assay. To quantify the absolute abundance of each unique TCRbeta CDR3 rearrangement, sequence reads were collapsed and filtered. For each sample, productive Simpson clonality was calculated as the square root of Simpson's diversity index over productive rearrangements. TCRdb took over this immuneACCESS table, retaining in-frame rearrangements with V and J assigned. Such tables are incomplete; in checked studies, under half of the missing clones stem from an unresolved V gene, and the remainder is unexplained. V and J calls and clone size are copied from that table; D and trimming were computed from the DNA. The sample includes about 440,000 clones, with roughly 89% observed a single time. The ten largest make up roughly 4.3% of the sample.

Collaborating institutions collected whole blood in K2EDTA tubes following their own protocols. For TCRbeta analysis, collaborators shipped samples in one of three forms: frozen whole blood, isolated PBMCs, or DNA extracted from either of those sample types. The germline V gene provides CDR1 SGDLS and CDR2 YYNGEE. CDR3 length: 15 amino acids, cysteine to phenylalanine. Only the CDR3 DNA stays, 45 bases, in frame from base 1. The junction shows trimming of 4 bases on V and 4 bases on J, plus 17 bases between the germline ends. The rearranged chain carries TRBV9 and TRBJ1-2; the D gene cannot be named for sure. This clonotype was sampled from a woman between 25 and 40 years old with acute or convalescent COVID-19. The sequenced sample was peripheral blood. The bases are TGTGCCAGCAGCACCCGGGATCCTCTTCCCTATGGCTACACCTTC. This codes for CASSTRDPLPYGYTF.